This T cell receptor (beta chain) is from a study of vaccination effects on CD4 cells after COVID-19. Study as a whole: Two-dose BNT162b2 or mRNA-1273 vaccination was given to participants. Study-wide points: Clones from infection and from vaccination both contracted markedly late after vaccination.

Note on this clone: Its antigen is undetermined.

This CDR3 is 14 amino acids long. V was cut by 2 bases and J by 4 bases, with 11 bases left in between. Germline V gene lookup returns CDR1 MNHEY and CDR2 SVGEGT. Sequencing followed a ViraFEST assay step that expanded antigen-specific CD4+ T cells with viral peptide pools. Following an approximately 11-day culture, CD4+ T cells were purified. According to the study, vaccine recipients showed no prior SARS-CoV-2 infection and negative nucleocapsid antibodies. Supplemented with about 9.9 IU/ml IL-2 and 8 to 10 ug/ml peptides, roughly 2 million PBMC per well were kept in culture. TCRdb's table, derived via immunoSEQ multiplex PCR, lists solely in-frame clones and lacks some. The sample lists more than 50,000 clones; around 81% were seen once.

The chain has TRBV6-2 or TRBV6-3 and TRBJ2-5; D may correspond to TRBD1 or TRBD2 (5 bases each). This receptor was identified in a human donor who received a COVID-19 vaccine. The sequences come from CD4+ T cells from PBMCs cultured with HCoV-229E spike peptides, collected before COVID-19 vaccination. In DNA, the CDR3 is TGTGCCAGCAGTTACGGGACCCACGGAGAGACCCAGTACTTC. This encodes CASSYGTHGETQYF.